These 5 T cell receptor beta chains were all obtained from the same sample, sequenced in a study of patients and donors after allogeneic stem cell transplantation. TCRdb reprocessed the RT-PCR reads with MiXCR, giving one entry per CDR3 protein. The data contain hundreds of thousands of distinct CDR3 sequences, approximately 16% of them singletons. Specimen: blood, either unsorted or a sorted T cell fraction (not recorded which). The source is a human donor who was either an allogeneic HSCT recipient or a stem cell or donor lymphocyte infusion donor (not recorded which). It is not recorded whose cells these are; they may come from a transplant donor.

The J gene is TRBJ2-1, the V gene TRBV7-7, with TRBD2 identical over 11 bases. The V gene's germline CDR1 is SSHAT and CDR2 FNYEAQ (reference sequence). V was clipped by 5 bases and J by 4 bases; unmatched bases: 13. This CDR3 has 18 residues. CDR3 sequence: CASSPSTSGAGGYNEQFF. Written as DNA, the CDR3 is TGTGCCAGCAGCCCTTCGACTAGCGGGGCGGGGGGATACAATGAGCAGTTCTTC.

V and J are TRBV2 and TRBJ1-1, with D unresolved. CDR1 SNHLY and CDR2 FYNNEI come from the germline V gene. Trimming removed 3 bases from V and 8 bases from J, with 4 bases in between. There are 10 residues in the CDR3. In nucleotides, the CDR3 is TGTGCCAGCAGTGACTGGGAAGCTTTCTTT. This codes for CASSDWEAFF.

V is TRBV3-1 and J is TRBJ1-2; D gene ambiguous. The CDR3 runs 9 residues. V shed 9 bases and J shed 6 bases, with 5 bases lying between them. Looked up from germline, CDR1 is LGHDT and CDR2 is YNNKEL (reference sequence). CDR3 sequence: CARKDGYTF. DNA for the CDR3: TGTGCCAGAAAAGATGGCTACACCTTC.

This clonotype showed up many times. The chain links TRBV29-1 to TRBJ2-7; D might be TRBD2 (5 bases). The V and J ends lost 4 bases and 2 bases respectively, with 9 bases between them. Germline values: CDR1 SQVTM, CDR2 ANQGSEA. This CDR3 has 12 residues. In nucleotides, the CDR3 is TGCAGCGTTGTGGGAGATACCTACGAGCAGTACTTC. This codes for CSVVGDTYEQYF.

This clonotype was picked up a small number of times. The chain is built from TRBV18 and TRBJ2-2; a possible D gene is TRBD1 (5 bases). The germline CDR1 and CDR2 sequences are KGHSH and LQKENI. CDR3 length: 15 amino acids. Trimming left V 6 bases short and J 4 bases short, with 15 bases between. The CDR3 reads CASSVRQKGTGELFF. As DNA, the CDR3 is TGTGCCAGCTCCGTCAGACAGAAGGGCACCGGGGAGCTGTTTTTT.